This T cell receptor beta chain originates from a study of blood T cells in healthy people across ages. V was pared by 4 bases and J by 4 bases, with 16 bases between. CDR1 ENHRY and CDR2 SYGVKD come from the germline V gene. CDR3 length: 15 amino acids. In this sample, this clonotype turned up a few times. A second PCR of roughly 7 to 11 cycles used a sample-barcoded 5' primer and a J-beta primer mix. Every sample produced at least 2.5 million CDR3-containing paired-end reads. TCRdb processed the 5' RACE reads anew with MiXCR; each CDR3 protein has one entry. The repertoire has around 900,000 distinct CDR3 sequences, roughly half of them found once; the top ten carry over 20%.

Sequenced material: blood. The chain has TRBV10-3 and TRBJ2-5, with TRBD2 as a possible D gene (5 bases). This receptor was identified in a woman in her sixties or seventies in good health. In DNA, the CDR3 is TGTGCCATCAGTGGGAACGGGAAACAAGGAGAGACCCAGTACTTC. Its translation is CAISGNGKQGETQYF.